The 6 T cell receptor beta chains given below trace back to one sample, sequenced in a study of cytomegalovirus exposure and HLA in healthy donors. The PCR was carried out with 60 Vbeta primers and 13 Jbeta primers. Using immunoSEQ multiplex PCR, the repertoire was profiled, and TCRdb retains in-frame clones only, with some absent. The sample lists approximately 100,000 clones, roughly four fifths occurring once. The source material was PBMCs. All receptors derive from a woman in her forties or fifties in good health and CMV-seropositive.

J is TRBJ1-5 and V is TRBV5-8; unclear D gene. This CDR3 is built from 15 residues. The V gene lost 0 bases and the J gene lost 7 bases, with 14 bases spanning the gap. Germline loops: CDR1 SGHTS, CDR2 YDEGEE. The CDR3 protein is CASSLARTLRQPQHF. The CDR3, as DNA: TGTGCCAGCAGCTTGGCTCGAACACTAAGGCAGCCCCAGCATTTT.

The chain carries TRBV5-4 and TRBJ2-7; D unclear. The CDR3 extends over 15 amino acids. V dropped 0 bases and J dropped 3 bases, with 13 bases sitting between them. Per germline, CDR1 SGHNT and CDR2 YYREEE (reference sequence). The CDR3 sequence: CASSLGADPYYEQYF. The CDR3 nucleotides are TGTGCCAGCAGCTTGGGGGCAGATCCCTACTACGAGCAGTACTTC.

The gene calls are TRBV4-2 and TRBJ2-7, with D possibly being TRBD2 (6 bases). Trimming removed 1 base at V and 2 bases at J, with 15 bases between. Germline CDR1 LGHNA, CDR2 YNFKEQ. This CDR3 comprises 16 residues. The chain's CDR3 is CASSQGLRETAYEQYF. As DNA, the CDR3 is TGTGCCAGCAGCCAAGGTTTGCGGGAAACGGCCTACGAGCAGTACTTC.

This rearrangement joins TRBV13 to TRBJ2-3; 7 nucleotides match TRBD1. The germline CDR1 and CDR2 sequences are PRHDT and FYEKMQ (reference sequence). With V trimmed by 4 bases and J by 4 bases, 14 bases remained unmatched. The CDR3 has 17 amino acids. DNA of the CDR3: TGTGCCAGCAGCTCTCCCGACAGGGTCTTAAGTCCAGATACGCAGTATTTT. Its protein is CASSSPDRVLSPDTQYF.

The chain joins TRBV7-9 to TRBJ2-7, with 12 bases matching TRBD2. The V segment lost 4 bases and the J segment 5 bases; nucleotides outside the gene matches: 15. CDR3 length equals 18 residues. CDR1 is SEHNR, CDR2 FQNEAQ, per germline (reference sequence). The CDR3 region is CASSWSPLAGGDRHEQYF. CDR3 nucleotide sequence: TGTGCCAGCAGCTGGTCCCCGCTAGCGGGGGGGGACCGCCACGAGCAGTACTTC.

The chain joins TRBV10-3 to TRBJ2-3; 7 positions agree with TRBD2. Trimming cost V 11 bases and J 0 bases; bases outside gene matches: 8. This CDR3 contains 14 residues. Germline V CDR1 and CDR2: ENHRY, SYGVKD. The CDR3 sequence: CASRGEASTDTQYF. CDR3 nucleotide sequence: TGTGCCTCCCGGGGGGAGGCAAGCACAGATACGCAGTATTTT.